The 20 T cell receptor beta chains presented below share a single source sample, sequenced in a study of somatic mutations in cytotoxic T cells in rheumatoid arthritis. Using immunoSEQ multiplex PCR, the repertoire was profiled, and TCRdb retains in-frame clones only, with some absent. The data show roughly 16,000 clones, 60% to 80% seen once. Sequenced material: CD8+ T cells sorted from blood. These receptors were obtained from an adult with rheumatoid arthritis.

This sequence joins TRBV7-8 and TRBJ2-3; D may be TRBD2 (6 bases). Trimming cost V 5 bases and J 4 bases, with 16 bases left between them. The germline V gene has CDR1 SGHVS and CDR2 FQNEAQ. This CDR3 has 15 amino acids. CDR3 sequence: CASSPRGGEADTQYF. The CDR3, as DNA: TGTGCCAGCAGCCCCCGGGGCGGGGAAGCAGATACGCAGTATTTT.

The genes are TRBV11-2 and TRBJ2-3, with D unclear. The CDR3 loop spans 12 amino acids. V was pared by 3 bases and J by 2 bases, with 3 bases between. Germline V lookup: CDR1 SGHAT, CDR2 FQNNGV. CDR3 sequence (DNA): TGTGCCAGCAGCTTTTCCACAGATACGCAGTATTTT. It encodes CASSFSTDTQYF.

The V call is TRBV6-1, the J call TRBJ2-3, with D uncertain. V was cut by 5 bases and J by 2 bases, with 8 bases left in between. Germline assignment: CDR1 MNHNS and CDR2 SASEGT. The CDR3 loop spans 13 amino acids. The CDR3 loop is CASSTGATDTQYF. CDR3 bases: TGTGCCAGCAGTACTGGAGCCACAGATACGCAGTATTTT.

The V and J genes are TRBV6-5 and TRBJ1-5, with a tentative D call TRBD1 (5 bases). CDR1 is MNHEY and CDR2 is SVGAGI in the germline V gene. The V end lost 0 bases, the J end lost 9 bases, and 6 bases lay between the germline ends. This CDR3 is 12 amino acids long. The CDR3 here is CASSYSGGPQHF. DNA of the CDR3: TGTGCCAGCAGTTACTCCGGGGGGCCCCAGCATTTT.

This clone was seen a single time. V usage is TRBV4-1 and J usage is TRBJ2-2; 11 bases align to TRBD1. V lost 3 bases and J lost 6; bases outside the gene matches: 3. This CDR3 contains 15 residues. Germline CDR1 and CDR2: MGHRA and YSYEKL. This CDR3 is CASSQGTGGSGELFF. DNA for the CDR3: TGCGCCAGCAGCCAGGGGACAGGGGGATCCGGGGAGCTGTTTTTT.

V gene TRBV27 combines with J gene TRBJ2-2, with 14 nucleotides matching TRBD2. This CDR3 has 16 amino acids. The V gene end was trimmed by 3 bases and the J gene end by 6 bases; junction bases not matched to a gene: 3. Germline V gene data show CDR1 as MNHEY and CDR2 as SMNVEV (reference sequence). The CDR3 sequence is CASSLTSGGAPGELFF. For the CDR3, the DNA is TGTGCCAGCAGTTTGACTAGCGGGGGGGCCCCCGGGGAGCTGTTTTTT.

The genes are TRBV7-2 and TRBJ1-1, with 7 bases lining up with TRBD1. This CDR3 contains 14 residues. The trim removed 5 bases at V and 5 bases at J, leaving 8 bases unmatched. Germline-derived CDR1 and CDR2 are SGHTA and FQGNSA. The CDR3 nucleotides read TGTGCCAGCAGCGCGACAGGGTACGGAACTGAAGCTTTCTTT. This gives the protein CASSATGYGTEAFF.

V usage is TRBV2 and J usage is TRBJ1-6; no clear D gene. Germline V lookup: CDR1 SNHLY, CDR2 FYNNEI. V was cut by 3 bases and J by 0 bases, with 9 bases left in between. CDR3 length equals 16 residues. CDR3 loop: CASSDTLSSYNSPLHF. CDR3 sequence (DNA): TGTGCCAGCAGTGACACCCTGAGCTCCTATAATTCACCCCTCCACTTT.

This clone has a single count. The gene calls are TRBV5-6 and TRBJ1-2; D possibly corresponds to TRBD1 (5 bases). Germline V lookup: CDR1 SGHDT, CDR2 YYEEEE. The germline V and J ends were trimmed by 7 bases and 4 bases, with 14 bases remaining between them. The CDR3 runs to 13 residues. The CDR3 protein is CASSVGTIYGYTF. The DNA for the CDR3 is TGTGCCAGCTCCGTGGGGACCATCTATGGCTACACCTTC.

This clone appeared a few times. The chain carries TRBV4-1 and TRBJ1-6; the D is unclear. CDR3 length: 19 residues. Germline V gene lookup returns CDR1 MGHRA and CDR2 YSYEKL. V was cut by 4 bases and J by 0 bases, with 19 bases left in between. CDR3 protein: CASSPLWGRQSSYNSPLHF. CDR3 nucleotides: TGCGCCAGCAGCCCCCTGTGGGGTCGCCAGAGCTCCTATAATTCACCCCTCCACTTT.

This rearrangement joins TRBV6-5 to TRBJ2-3; tentatively, D is TRBD1 (6 bases). Trimming removed 6 bases from V and 2 bases from J, with 15 bases in between. Germline V gives CDR1 MNHEY, CDR2 SVGAGI. The CDR3 is 15 residues long. DNA of the CDR3: TGTGCCAGCAGCCCGGGACAAAGGCCCACAGATACGCAGTATTTT. This translates into CASSPGQRPTDTQYF.

J is TRBJ2-7 and V is TRBV13, with 7 bases that match TRBD2. The CDR3 spans 16 residues. Unmatched junction bases numbered 13, after V lost 5 bases and J lost 3 bases. Germline V lookup: CDR1 PRHDT, CDR2 FYEKMQ (reference sequence). CDR3 sequence reads: CASSLKRGRDFYEQYF. Here the CDR3 DNA reads TGTGCCAGCAGCCTCAAGCGGGGACGCGATTTCTACGAGCAGTACTTC.

The chain is built from TRBV5-6 and TRBJ1-5, with a tentative D call TRBD1 (5 bases). Per germline, CDR1 SGHDT and CDR2 YYEEEE. Trimming took off 0 bases at V and 2 bases at J, with 9 bases between the two ends. The CDR3 contains 15 residues. CDR3 residues: CASSLAAGGNQPQHF. As DNA, the CDR3 is TGTGCCAGCAGCTTGGCGGCGGGGGGCAATCAGCCCCAGCATTTT.

The count of this clone is one. Here the CDR3 DNA reads TGTGCCAGCACTGAGCTGAACACTGAAGCTTTCTTT. It translates to CASTELNTEAFF. The V gene is TRBV28, the J gene TRBJ1-1; D remains ambiguous. The CDR3 totals 12 residues. CDR1 MDHEN and CDR2 SYDVKM come from the germline V gene. V lost 7 bases to trimming and J lost 0 bases, with 6 bases between them.

This chain links TRBV7-9 with TRBJ1-4; TRBD1 agrees at 7 bases. This CDR3 contains 15 residues. Germline CDR1 reads SEHNR; CDR2 reads FQNEAQ (reference sequence). J lost 3 bases, V lost 4 bases, and 5 bases had no gene match. This CDR3 reads CASSSLTGPNEKLFF. Written as DNA, the CDR3 is TGTGCCAGCAGCTCGTTGACAGGGCCTAATGAAAAACTGTTTTTT. The whole variable domain, filled in from reference TRBV7-9 and TRBJ1-4, reads DTGVSQNPRHKITKRGQNVTFRCDPISEHNRLYWYRQTLGQGPEFLTYFQNEAQLEKSRLLSDRFSAERPKGSFSTLEIQRTEQGDSAMYLCASSSLTGPNEKLFFGSGTQLSVL.

The chain uses TRBV7-2 and TRBJ1-5; 7 bases are a match to TRBD1. The V gene end was trimmed by 5 bases and the J gene end by 3 bases; junction bases not matched to a gene: 16. CDR1 is SGHTA, CDR2 FQGNSA, per germline. The CDR3 has 18 amino acids. The CDR3 is CASSDAKTGREDNQPQHF. The CDR3 nucleotides read TGTGCCAGCAGCGACGCAAAGACAGGGCGTGAGGACAATCAGCCCCAGCATTTT. Using reference TRBV7-2 and TRBJ1-5 for the parts outside the CDR3, the full variable domain is GAGVSQSPSNKVTEKGKDVELRCDPISGHTALYWYRQSLGQGLEFLIYFQGNSAPDKSGLPSDRFSAERTGGSVSTLTIQRTQQEDSAVYLCASSDAKTGREDNQPQHFGDGTRLSIL.

The chain couples TRBV6-5 to TRBJ1-1; perhaps TRBD1 as D (5 bases). Per germline, CDR1 MNHEY and CDR2 SVGAGI. V lost 0 bases to trimming and J lost 1 base, with 9 bases between them. This CDR3 region has 15 residues. CDR3 DNA: TGTGCCAGCAGTTACTCGATTCAGGGGAACACTGAAGCTTTCTTT. Translation: CASSYSIQGNTEAFF.

This chain joins TRBV18 and TRBJ1-6; no definite D call. The CDR3 spans 16 residues. Germline V lookup: CDR1 KGHSH, CDR2 LQKENI. V gave up 3 bases and J gave up 4 bases, with 13 bases separating them. The CDR3 protein is CASSPTLRSYNSPLHF. The CDR3 DNA follows: TGTGCCAGCTCACCGACCTTGCGGAGTTATAATTCACCCCTCCACTTT.

The chain recombines TRBV7-2 with TRBJ1-6; unclear D gene. Per the germline V gene, CDR1 is SGHTA and CDR2 is FQGNSA. This CDR3 region has 12 residues. Deletions cut 3 bases from V and 4 bases from J, with 1 base between. Here the CDR3 DNA reads TGTGCCAGCAGCTTGTATAATTCACCCCTCCACTTT. Protein: CASSLYNSPLHF. Combining the CDR3 with reference TRBV7-2 and TRBJ1-6 gives the whole variable domain GAGVSQSPSNKVTEKGKDVELRCDPISGHTALYWYRQSLGQGLEFLIYFQGNSAPDKSGLPSDRFSAERTGGSVSTLTIQRTQQEDSAVYLCASSLYNSPLHFGNGTRLTVT.

This clone was seen a few times. The chain recombines TRBV29-1 with TRBJ1-2, with TRBD1 matching over 8 bases. The CDR3 is made up of 14 amino acids. V lost 6 bases, J lost 6 bases, and 12 bases stayed unmatched. The germline gives CDR1 SQVTM, CDR2 ANQGSEA. CDR3: CSVLPYDRGDGYTF. The CDR3, as DNA: TGCAGCGTCCTCCCATACGACAGGGGTGATGGCTACACCTTC.